A single sample is the source of the 25 T cell receptor beta chains below, sequenced in a study of vaccination effects on CD4 cells after COVID-19. Libraries were prepared by immunoSEQ multiplex PCR; TCRdb keeps only in-frame clonotypes and omits some of them. The sample lists about 38,000 clones; about four fifths were seen once. Following an approximately 9-day culture, CD4+ T cells were purified. Their recognized antigens are unknown. This material consisted of CD4+ T cells from PBMCs cultured without peptide, taken before COVID-19 vaccination. The receptors stem from a human donor who received a COVID-19 vaccine.

The chain uses TRBV5-1 and TRBJ1-1; D is undetermined. The V gene lost 1 base and the J gene lost 8 bases, with 12 bases spanning the gap. CDR1 SGHRS and CDR2 YFSETQ come from the germline V gene. CDR3 length: 13 residues. The CDR3 spells CASSLNGPGEAFF. The CDR3 DNA sequence: TGCGCCAGCAGCTTGAATGGACCGGGAGAAGCTTTCTTT.

This chain uses TRBV19 with TRBJ1-1; D call uncertain. The V end lost 6 bases, the J end lost 11 bases, and 10 bases lay between the germline ends. The germline V gene encodes CDR1 LNHDA and CDR2 SQIVND (reference sequence). The CDR3 runs to 10 residues. This chain's CDR3 is CASSRIRAFF. The CDR3 coding sequence is TGTGCCAGTAGCCGAATACGGGCTTTCTTT. The variable domain in full, completed from reference TRBV19 and TRBJ1-1, reads DGGITQSPKYLFRKEGQNVTLSCEQNLNHDAMYWYRQDPGQGLRLIYYSQIVNDFQKGDIAEGYSVSREKKESFPLTVTSAQKNPTAFYLCASSRIRAFFGQGTRLTVV.

The chain uses TRBV7-2 and TRBJ2-5; 7 nucleotides agree with TRBD1. Germline CDR1 SGHTA, CDR2 FQGNSA. There are 15 residues in the CDR3. With V trimmed by 4 bases and J by 5 bases, 10 bases remained unmatched. This CDR3 is CASSSFRTGGETQYF. The DNA of the CDR3 is TGTGCCAGCAGCTCGTTCCGGACAGGTGGGGAGACCCAGTACTTC.

The chain links TRBV2 to TRBJ2-7, with a weak D call TRBD2 (5 bases). Trimming pared 3 bases from V and 6 bases from J, leaving 12 bases between. The CDR3 sequence is 13 residues long. Germline V gene lookup returns CDR1 SNHLY and CDR2 FYNNEI. In DNA, the CDR3 is TGTGCCAGCAGTGAGCAACTAGAAAGCGAGCAGTACGTC. This gives the protein CASSEQLESEQYV.

The chain recombines TRBV24-1 with TRBJ2-1, with a tentative D call TRBD2 (6 bases). Germline-derived CDR1 and CDR2 are KGHDR and SFDVKD. With 0 bases removed from V and 5 bases from J, the gap between germline ends came to 13 bases. The CDR3 is 16 amino acids. CDR3 DNA: TGTGCCACCAGTGATTTGGGGAGGTCAGGAAACAATGAGCAGTTCTTC. Translation: CATSDLGRSGNNEQFF.

The rearrangement uses TRBV5-1 and TRBJ2-2; no firm D call. This CDR3 contains 13 residues. Germline CDR1 is SGHRS and CDR2 is YFSETQ. V lost 4 bases to trimming and J lost 6 bases, with 10 bases between them. CDR3 sequence reads: CASSLIRSGELFF. In DNA, the CDR3 is TGCGCCAGCAGCCTTATTCGGTCCGGGGAGCTGTTTTTT.

This clone showed up just a few times. The chain carries TRBV5-4 and TRBJ2-5; TRBD1 agrees at 7 bases. Germline V lookup: CDR1 SGHNT, CDR2 YYREEE (reference sequence). V lost 9 bases to trimming and J lost 2 bases; unmatched junction nucleotides: 10. The CDR3 consists of 14 residues. CDR3 loop: CATSTGKGQETQYF. The CDR3 region has the DNA TGTGCCACCTCGACAGGGAAGGGGCAAGAGACCCAGTACTTC.

This chain connects TRBV27 to TRBJ2-1, with 7 bases identical to TRBD2. This CDR3 is 15 amino acids long. The J segment lost 2 bases and the V segment lost 7 bases, leaving 8 bases of the junction unmatched. Germline assignment: CDR1 MNHEY and CDR2 SMNVEV (reference sequence). This CDR3 is CASKDLGGTYNEQFF. In DNA form, the CDR3 reads TGTGCCAGCAAAGATCTGGGGGGGACCTACAATGAGCAGTTCTTC.

The chain links TRBV24-1 to TRBJ2-5; 7 nucleotides align to TRBD2. Per the germline V gene, CDR1 is KGHDR and CDR2 is SFDVKD. The trim removed 0 bases at V and 3 bases at J, leaving 3 bases unmatched. This CDR3 region has 15 residues. This chain's CDR3 is CATSDLGGGKETQYF. The CDR3 DNA follows: TGTGCCACCAGTGATTTGGGGGGGGGAAAAGAGACCCAGTACTTC.

This chain joins TRBV12-3 or TRBV12-4 and TRBJ1-1, with D unresolved. Trimming removed 3 bases from V and 5 bases from J, with 10 bases in between. This CDR3 comprises 13 residues. DNA for the CDR3: TGTGCCAGCAGTTTCTCGGGAAGGACTGAAGCTTTCTTT. Residues: CASSFSGRTEAFF.

This chain uses TRBV9 with TRBJ1-6; D not resolved. Germline V lookup: CDR1 SGDLS, CDR2 YYNGEE. The V end was cut by 0 bases, the J end by 5 bases, with 9 bases between. This CDR3 contains 15 residues. The DNA of the CDR3 is TGTGCCAGCAGCGTAGCGGGTACTAATAATTCACCCCTCCACTTT. Translating gives CASSVAGTNNSPLHF.

This rearrangement joins TRBV5-1 to TRBJ1-5; no definite D call. The CDR3 runs 13 residues. Trimming shortened V by 4 bases and J by 0 bases, and 5 bases separated the two germline ends. Per the germline V gene, CDR1 is SGHRS and CDR2 is YFSETQ. In DNA, the CDR3 is TGCGCCAGCAGCGCTGATAGCAATCAGCCCCAGCATTTT. Translating gives CASSADSNQPQHF.

DNA of the CDR3: TGTGCCAGCAGCCTGACTAGCGGGGGGGCTCCAGATACGCAGTATTTT. It yields the protein CASSLTSGGAPDTQYF. The V and J genes are TRBV7-3 and TRBJ2-3; TRBD2 matches 14 bases. The CDR3 is 16 residues long. In germline, CDR1 is SGHTA, CDR2 FQGTGA. V lost 5 bases, J lost 4 bases, and 5 bases stayed unmatched.

CDR3 nucleotides: TGTGCCAGCAGCCCGACGCCTCGACAGGGGTACACCTACGAGCAGTACGTC. Amino acid sequence: CASSPTPRQGYTYEQYV. The V and J genes are TRBV6-2 or TRBV6-3 and TRBJ2-7; 8 nucleotides align to TRBD1. J was trimmed by 2 bases and V by 6 bases; bases with no gene match: 15. Germline loops: CDR1 MNHEY, CDR2 SVGEGT. CDR3 length equals 17 residues.

CDR3 nucleotides: TGTGCCAGCAGTTACAAAGACTCTACCTACGAGCAGTACGTC. Its translation: CASSYKDSTYEQYV. V and J are TRBV6-6 and TRBJ2-7; no clear D. In germline, CDR1 is MNHNY, CDR2 SVGAGI (reference sequence). The CDR3 contains 14 residues. V was shortened by 2 bases and J by 2 bases, with 10 bases between the two germline ends.

V gene TRBV4-1 combines with J gene TRBJ2-1; D could derive from TRBD1 or TRBD2 (5 bases each). Germline-derived CDR1 and CDR2 are MGHRA and YSYEKL. V was trimmed by 3 bases and J by 5 bases, leaving 14 bases between them. The CDR3 consists of 15 residues. CDR3 amino acids: CASSQRGAGNNEQFF. The CDR3 bases are TGCGCCAGCAGCCAGAGGGGCGCTGGCAACAATGAGCAGTTCTTC.

The chain joins TRBV7-9 to TRBJ1-2; D unresolved. CDR1 and CDR2 (germline): SEHNR, FQNEAQ (reference sequence). V lost 4 bases, J lost 6 bases, and 3 bases lay in between. The CDR3 is 10 amino acids. CDR3 in DNA: TGTGCCAGCAGCTCACATGGCTACACCTTC. This gives the protein CASSSHGYTF. The whole variable domain, remainder taken from reference TRBV7-9 and TRBJ1-2, is DTGVSQNPRHKITKRGQNVTFRCDPISEHNRLYWYRQTLGQGPEFLTYFQNEAQLEKSRLLSDRFSAERPKGSFSTLEIQRTEQGDSAMYLCASSSHGYTFGSGTRLTVV.

This clone was detected only a few times. The chain has TRBV27 and TRBJ1-2; D is ambiguous. There are 13 residues in the CDR3. From germline, CDR1 is MNHEY and CDR2 SMNVEV (reference sequence). Trimming removed 5 bases at V and 8 bases at J, with 15 bases between. CDR3 in amino acids: CASSATLGSGYTF. The CDR3 DNA reads as TGTGCCAGCAGTGCAACACTGGGCTCGGGCTACACCTTC.

The gene calls are TRBV19 and TRBJ2-6; 9 nucleotides match TRBD2. Germline V gene data show CDR1 as LNHDA and CDR2 as SQIVND (reference sequence). V was pared by 7 bases and J by 0 bases, with 10 bases of the junction left unmatched. This CDR3 has 18 amino acids. The CDR3 DNA is TGTGCCAGTATCGCTCAGAGCGGGGGGCCCTCTGGGGCCAACGTCCTGACTTTC. Translated: CASIAQSGGPSGANVLTF. Using reference TRBV19 and TRBJ2-6 for the parts outside the CDR3, the full variable domain is DGGITQSPKYLFRKEGQNVTLSCEQNLNHDAMYWYRQDPGQGLRLIYYSQIVNDFQKGDIAEGYSVSREKKESFPLTVTSAQKNPTAFYLCASIAQSGGPSGANVLTFGAGSRLTVL.

V is TRBV5-4 and J is TRBJ2-5, with 8 bases that match TRBD2. V was clipped by 4 bases and J by 5 bases; unmatched bases: 10. The CDR3 runs to 15 residues. Germline CDR1 reads SGHNT; CDR2 reads YYREEE (reference sequence). The CDR3 is CASSQTSGGRETQYF. DNA for the CDR3: TGTGCCAGCAGCCAGACCAGCGGGGGTAGGGAGACCCAGTACTTC.

The chain carries TRBV6-4 and TRBJ1-5; D is unresolved. The CDR3 totals 13 residues. V gave up 6 bases and J gave up 6 bases, with 12 bases separating them. Germline lookup yields CDR1 MRHNA and CDR2 SNTAGT. In DNA form, the CDR3 reads TGTGCCAGCAGCTACGTTCCCGGTCAGCCCCAGCATTTT. The encoded protein is CASSYVPGQPQHF.

The genes are TRBV7-6 and TRBJ2-7, with 9 bases matching TRBD2. With V trimmed by 5 bases and J by 4 bases, 9 bases remained unmatched. CDR1 and CDR2 (germline): SGHVS, FNYEAQ. The CDR3 covers 15 residues. CDR3 bases: TGTGCCAGCAGCCCCGGTGGTAGCGGGGGTTACGAGCAGTACGTC. This encodes CASSPGGSGGYEQYV.

This clone was recorded once. This chain uses TRBV28 with TRBJ2-7; 10 nucleotides match TRBD2. V gave up 5 bases and J gave up 4 bases; unmatched junction bases: 5. Germline CDR1 MDHEN, CDR2 SYDVKM. This CDR3 has 14 residues. This CDR3 reads CASSRTSGTYEQYV. CDR3 DNA: TGTGCCAGCAGTCGGACTAGCGGAACTTACGAGCAGTACGTC.

V and J are TRBV11-3 and TRBJ2-4, with 7 bases fitting TRBD1. V trimming: 0 bases; J trimming: 2 bases; junction bases outside the gene matches: 7. Germline V gene data show CDR1 as SGHNT and CDR2 as YENEEA. This CDR3 is 17 amino acids long. The CDR3 loop is CASSLEGRGWSKNIQYF. The CDR3 DNA sequence: TGTGCCAGCAGCTTAGAGGGCAGGGGGTGGTCCAAAAACATTCAGTACTTC.

This clone has just a few counts. This sequence joins TRBV2 and TRBJ1-2, with TRBD1 matching 10 bases. The germline V gene has CDR1 SNHLY and CDR2 FYNNEI. This CDR3 is built from 16 residues. V gave up 7 bases and J gave up 3 bases; unmatched junction bases: 11. Written as DNA, the CDR3 is TGTGCCAGCACGCGGCGACAGGGGGCAGTTCACTATGGCTACACCTTC. It translates to CASTRRQGAVHYGYTF.